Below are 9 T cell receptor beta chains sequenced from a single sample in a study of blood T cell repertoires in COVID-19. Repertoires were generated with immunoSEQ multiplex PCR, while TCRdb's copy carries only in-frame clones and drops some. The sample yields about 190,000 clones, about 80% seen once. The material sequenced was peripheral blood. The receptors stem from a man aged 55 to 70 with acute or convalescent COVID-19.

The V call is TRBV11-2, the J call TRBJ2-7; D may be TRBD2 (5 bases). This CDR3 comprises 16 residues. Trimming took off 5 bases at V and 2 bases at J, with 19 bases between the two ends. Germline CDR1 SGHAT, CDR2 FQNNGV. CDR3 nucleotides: TGTGCCAGCAGCCCCGTCCGGGGTGGGGTTGCCTACGAGCAGTACTTC. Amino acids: CASSPVRGGVAYEQYF.

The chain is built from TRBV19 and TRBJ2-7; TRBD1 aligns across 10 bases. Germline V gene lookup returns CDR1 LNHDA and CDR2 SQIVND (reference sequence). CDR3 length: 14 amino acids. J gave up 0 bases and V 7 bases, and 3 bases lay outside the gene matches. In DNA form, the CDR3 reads TGTGCCAGTAAGGACAGGGGGAGCTCCTACGAGCAGTACTTC. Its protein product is CASKDRGSSYEQYF.

The CDR3 DNA reads TGTGCCAGCAGCTCCCACAGGGTAAGGGGTGAAAAACTGTTTTTT. This gives the protein CASSSHRVRGEKLFF. The rearrangement joins TRBV28 to TRBJ1-4, with D tentatively TRBD1 (6 bases). CDR1 and CDR2 (germline): MDHEN, SYDVKM. V shed 6 bases and J shed 7 bases, with 18 bases lying between them. This CDR3 is 15 amino acids long.

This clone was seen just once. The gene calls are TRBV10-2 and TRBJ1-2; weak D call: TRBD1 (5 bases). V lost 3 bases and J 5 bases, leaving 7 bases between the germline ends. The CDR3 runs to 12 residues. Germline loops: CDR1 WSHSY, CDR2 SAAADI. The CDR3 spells CASSEGTYGYTF. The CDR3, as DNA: TGCGCCAGCAGTGAAGGGACTTATGGCTACACCTTC.

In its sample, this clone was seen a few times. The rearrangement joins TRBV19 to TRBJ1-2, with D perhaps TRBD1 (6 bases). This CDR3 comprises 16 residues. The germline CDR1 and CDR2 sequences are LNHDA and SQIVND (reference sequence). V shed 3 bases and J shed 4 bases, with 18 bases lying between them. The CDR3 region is CASSIPGTPTPYGYTF. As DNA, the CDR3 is TGTGCCAGTAGTATCCCAGGGACACCGACACCCTATGGCTACACCTTC. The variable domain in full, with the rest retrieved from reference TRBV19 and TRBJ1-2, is DGGITQSPKYLFRKEGQNVTLSCEQNLNHDAMYWYRQDPGQGLRLIYYSQIVNDFQKGDIAEGYSVSREKKESFPLTVTSAQKNPTAFYLCASSIPGTPTPYGYTFGSGTRLTVV.

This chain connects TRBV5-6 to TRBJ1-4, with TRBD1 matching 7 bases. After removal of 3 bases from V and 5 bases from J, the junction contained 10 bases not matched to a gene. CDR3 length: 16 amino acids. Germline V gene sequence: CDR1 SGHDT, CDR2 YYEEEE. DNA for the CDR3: TGTGCCAGCAGCTGGGGACCGAGGGGGCTAAATGAAAAACTGTTTTTT. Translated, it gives CASSWGPRGLNEKLFF.

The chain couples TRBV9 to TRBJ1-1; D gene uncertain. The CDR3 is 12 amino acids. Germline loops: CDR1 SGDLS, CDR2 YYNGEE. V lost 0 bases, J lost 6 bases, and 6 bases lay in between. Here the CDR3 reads CASSVGLSEAFF. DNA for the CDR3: TGTGCCAGCAGCGTAGGTCTCTCTGAAGCTTTCTTT. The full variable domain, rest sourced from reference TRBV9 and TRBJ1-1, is DSGVTQTPKHLITATGQRVTLRCSPRSGDLSVYWYQQSLDQGLQFLIQYYNGEERAKGNILERFSAQQFPDLHSELNLSSLELGDSALYFCASSVGLSEAFFGQGTRLTVV.

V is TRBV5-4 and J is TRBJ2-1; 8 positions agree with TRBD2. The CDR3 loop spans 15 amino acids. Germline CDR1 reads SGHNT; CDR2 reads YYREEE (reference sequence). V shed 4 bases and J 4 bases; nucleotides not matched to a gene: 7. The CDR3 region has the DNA TGTGCCAGCAGCGCGGGAGGCCTCCAATACAATGAGCAGTTCTTC. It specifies CASSAGGLQYNEQFF.

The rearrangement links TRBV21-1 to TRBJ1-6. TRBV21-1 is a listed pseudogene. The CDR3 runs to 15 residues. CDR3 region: CASSKGGGKRPPLHF. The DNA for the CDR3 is TGTGCCAGCAGCAAAGGGGGGGGAAAGAGACCACCCCTCCACTTT.